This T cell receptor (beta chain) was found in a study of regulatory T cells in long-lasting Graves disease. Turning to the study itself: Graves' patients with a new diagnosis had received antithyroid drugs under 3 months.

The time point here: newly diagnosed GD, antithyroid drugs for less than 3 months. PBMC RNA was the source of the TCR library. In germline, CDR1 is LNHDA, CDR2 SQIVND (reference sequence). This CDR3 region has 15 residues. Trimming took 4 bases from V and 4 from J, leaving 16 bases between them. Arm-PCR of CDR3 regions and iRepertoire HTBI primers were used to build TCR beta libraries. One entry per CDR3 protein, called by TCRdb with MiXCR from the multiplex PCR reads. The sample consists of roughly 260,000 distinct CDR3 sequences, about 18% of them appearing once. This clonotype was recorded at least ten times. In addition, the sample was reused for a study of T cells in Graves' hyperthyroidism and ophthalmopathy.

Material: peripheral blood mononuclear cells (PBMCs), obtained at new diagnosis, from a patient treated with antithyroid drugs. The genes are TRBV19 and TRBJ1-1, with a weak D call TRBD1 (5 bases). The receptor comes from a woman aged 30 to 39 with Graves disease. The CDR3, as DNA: TGTGCCAGTAGTAATTTTGCGGGGGTGGGCACTGAAGCTTTCTTT. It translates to CASSNFAGVGTEAFF.